The sequence of this T cell receptor (beta chain) was determined in a study of blood T cell repertoires in COVID-19. Between the trimmed V and J ends, which lost 1 base and 2 bases, there was a span of 8 bases. Germline loops: CDR1 LNHNV, CDR2 YYDKDF (reference sequence). The CDR3 totals 14 residues. Measured with immunoSEQ multiplex PCR; TCRdb has only the in-frame clones, and not every one. The table has 70,000 or so clones, about four fifths seen once. A few counts support this clone. The rearrangement links TRBV15 to TRBJ2-5, with D perhaps TRBD1 (5 bases). This TCR was sampled from a man between 65 and 85 years old with acute or convalescent COVID-19. Sequencing used peripheral blood. The CDR3 loop reads CATSRVTAQETQYF. The DNA of the CDR3 is TGTGCCACCAGCAGAGTGACAGCACAAGAGACCCAGTACTTC. Full variable domain (missing parts from reference TRBV15 and TRBJ2-5): DAMVIQNPRYQVTQFGKPVTLSCSQTLNHNVMYWYQQKSSQAPKLLFHYYDKDFNNEADTPDNFQSRRPNTSFCFLDIRSPGLGDTAMYLCATSRVTAQETQYFGPGTRLLVL.